This entry concerns a single TCR beta chain. This entry comes from a study of T cells in Graves' hyperthyroidism and ophthalmopathy. Study at large: Upon initial diagnosis and before any treatment, peripheral blood was collected.

Uncontrolled infection, other autoimmune disease, pregnancy or lactation disqualified patients from enrolment. About 10 ml fresh peripheral blood yielded the PBMCs. Amplified regions were TCR beta CDR3 sequences from RNA transcripts. HTBI primers were used for first-round RT-PCR of the TCR CDR3. TCRdb processed the multiplex PCR reads anew with MiXCR; each CDR3 protein has one entry. The sample contains 500,000 or so distinct CDR3 sequences, roughly 18% of which appear only once. The V gene's germline CDR1 is MNHNY and CDR2 SVGAGI (reference sequence). V shed 2 bases and J shed 3 bases, with 5 bases lying between them. The CDR3 totals 13 residues.

This sequence originates from a woman aged 18-29 years with Graves' ophthalmopathy. Material: blood. This chain connects TRBV6-6 to TRBJ1-3; no reliable D call. The CDR3 sequence is CASSYDVGNTIYF. The DNA for the CDR3 is TGTGCCAGCAGTTACGACGTTGGAAACACCATATATTTT.